This TCR beta chain was recorded in a study of cytomegalovirus exposure and HLA in healthy donors. The data were produced by immunoSEQ multiplex PCR, yet TCRdb's version contains in-frame clones alone and is incomplete. The sample consists of about 240,000 clones, about 86% of them appearing once. This clone was recorded once. This specimen includes other DNA sequences encoding the same CDR3. In germline, CDR1 is SGHRS, CDR2 YFSETQ. The CDR3 contains 14 residues. V was clipped by 2 bases and J by 3 bases; unmatched bases: 0. This receptor was obtained from a woman aged 30 to 39 in good health and CMV-seropositive. Sequencing was done on a sample of PBMCs. The chain uses TRBV5-1 and TRBJ1-4; the match to TRBD1 covers 8 bases. CDR3 residues: CASSLQGANEKLFF. The CDR3 nucleotides are TGCGCCAGCAGCTTACAGGGGGCTAATGAAAAACTGTTTTTT.